These 21 T cell receptor beta chains share one sample of origin, sequenced in a study of beta chain features in type 1 diabetes. The study, taken as a whole, reports: In all four CD4+ subsets, TCRB CDR3 length was significantly, moderately reduced in type 1 diabetes.

No antigens are known for them. The whole isolated RNA underwent reverse transcription, so sequencing captured expressed TCRB transcripts. Assay used: immunoSEQ multiplex PCR; TCRdb lists only in-frame clones, some missing. The sample has about 340,000 clones, approximately 9.7% seen once; the top ten hold around 1%. Sample: central memory CD4+ T cells from blood. The source of these receptors is a young man with type 1 diabetes.

Turning to this clone: The same CDR3 also results from other DNA sequences found in this sample. This chain connects TRBV7-2 to TRBJ2-5, with D possibly TRBD2 on 6 matching bases. Trimming cost V 0 bases and J 5 bases, with 10 bases left between them. The V gene's germline CDR1 is SGHTA and CDR2 FQGNSA. The CDR3 totals 14 residues. The CDR3 is CASSLAGRGETQYF. The CDR3 DNA reads TGTGCCAGCAGCTTAGCGGGACGGGGGGAGACCCAGTACTTC.

The chain combines TRBV7-2 with TRBJ2-5; 10 nucleotides match TRBD2. This CDR3 is built from 15 residues. J lost 7 bases, V lost 2 bases, and 7 bases had no gene match. CDR1 is SGHTA, CDR2 FQGNSA, per germline. The DNA for the CDR3 is TGTGCCAGCAGCTTACCTCTAGCGGGGGATCGGACCCAGTACTTC. Its translation is CASSLPLAGDRTQYF.

This clone was detected a few times. The V gene is TRBV11-2, the J gene TRBJ1-1, with unresolved D. The germline V and J ends were trimmed by 5 bases and 0 bases, with 7 bases remaining between them. Germline values: CDR1 SGHAT, CDR2 FQNNGV. The CDR3 length is 13 residues. DNA of the CDR3: TGTGCCAGCAGCCCCGAGGTGAACACTGAAGCTTTCTTT. This encodes CASSPEVNTEAFF.

In this sample, this clone turned up a few times. The chain is built from TRBV30 and TRBJ1-4; D is perhaps TRBD1 (6 bases). Germline CDR1 is GTSNPN and CDR2 is SVGIG (reference sequence). V was pared by 3 bases and J by 7 bases, with 12 bases between. The CDR3 runs 13 residues. CDR3 amino acids: CAWRGTTPEKLFF. The CDR3 DNA reads as TGTGCCTGGAGGGGGACAACCCCTGAAAAACTGTTTTTT.

The V gene is TRBV5-4, the J gene TRBJ2-5, with 7 bases fitting TRBD2. The germline gives CDR1 SGHNT, CDR2 YYREEE (reference sequence). The CDR3 runs to 15 residues. Trimming cost V 4 bases and J 3 bases; bases outside gene matches: 9. CDR3 nucleotides: TGTGCCAGCAGCCCGGCGGGGGACCGGGAAGAGACCCAGTACTTC. Residues: CASSPAGDREETQYF.

This clone has a handful of counts. V gene TRBV7-2 combines with J gene TRBJ2-3; TRBD2 agrees at 8 bases. CDR1 is SGHTA and CDR2 is FQGNSA in the germline V gene. The CDR3 totals 16 residues. The V segment lost 2 bases and the J segment 1 base; nucleotides outside the gene matches: 5. CDR3 bases: TGTGCCAGCAGCTTATCTCGGGGGGGCCGCACAGATACGCAGTATTTT. This encodes CASSLSRGGRTDTQYF. Full variable domain (remainder filled in from reference TRBV7-2 and TRBJ2-3): GAGVSQSPSNKVTEKGKDVELRCDPISGHTALYWYRQSLGQGLEFLIYFQGNSAPDKSGLPSDRFSAERTGGSVSTLTIQRTQQEDSAVYLCASSLSRGGRTDTQYFGPGTRLTVL.

The chain couples TRBV27 to TRBJ2-7; TRBD2 matches 9 bases. V was pared by 2 bases and J by 7 bases, with 12 bases of the junction left unmatched. Germline V gene sequence: CDR1 MNHEY, CDR2 SMNVEV (reference sequence). This CDR3 comprises 16 residues. CDR3 bases: TGTGCCAGCAGTTTAGAGGGACTAGCAGTCCCTACGGAGCAGTACTTC. Amino acids: CASSLEGLAVPTEQYF.

A remark on this clone: Other DNA sequences in this specimen translate into the identical CDR3. The V call is TRBV5-1, the J call TRBJ2-7; perhaps D is TRBD1 or TRBD2 (5 bases each). The CDR3 contains 14 residues. V was trimmed by 0 bases and J by 1 base, leaving 8 bases between them. Per germline, CDR1 SGHRS and CDR2 YFSETQ. CDR3 bases: TGCGCCAGCAGCTTGGGGGACGGGTCCTACGAGCAGTACTTC. Residues: CASSLGDGSYEQYF.

This clone was seen more than once but under ten times. The chain employs TRBV21-1 and TRBJ2-5; the table's D call, TRBD1, was not checked against the DNA. TRBV21-1 is a pseudogene. This CDR3 is 15 amino acids long. CDR3 region: CASSPRGNIRETQYF. The CDR3 DNA reads TGTGCCAGCAGCCCGAGGGGGAACATCAGGGAGACCCAGTACTTC.

This sequence joins TRBV19 and TRBJ2-7; TRBD1 matches 9 bases. The germline V gene encodes CDR1 LNHDA and CDR2 SQIVND (reference sequence). This CDR3 spans 15 amino acids. J lost 5 bases, V lost 7 bases, and 12 bases had no gene match. In DNA, the CDR3 is TGTGCCAGTATGGGTCGGTCACAGGGGGCAGACGAGCAGTACTTC. Amino acid sequence: CASMGRSQGADEQYF. Full variable domain (remainder filled in from reference TRBV19 and TRBJ2-7): DGGITQSPKYLFRKEGQNVTLSCEQNLNHDAMYWYRQDPGQGLRLIYYSQIVNDFQKGDIAEGYSVSREKKESFPLTVTSAQKNPTAFYLCASMGRSQGADEQYFGPGTRLTVT.

This clone has only a few counts. CDR3 in amino acids: CASSQSRGETQYF. As DNA, the CDR3 is TGCGCCAGCAGTCAATCCAGGGGAGAGACCCAGTACTTC. This sequence joins TRBV23-1 and TRBJ2-5; perhaps TRBD1 as D (6 bases). TRBV23-1 qualifies as an ORF whose function is uncertain. Trimming pared 0 bases from V and 4 bases from J, leaving 6 bases between. The CDR3 covers 13 residues.

Only a few counts were recorded for this clone. This chain joins TRBV6-1 and TRBJ1-2, with D maybe TRBD1 (5 bases). This CDR3 has 14 amino acids. Trimming took off 7 bases at V and 3 bases at J, with 15 bases between the two ends. Looked up from germline, CDR1 is MNHNS and CDR2 is SASEGT. CDR3 protein: CASTPWGTDYGYTF. As DNA, the CDR3 is TGTGCCAGCACCCCGTGGGGGACGGACTATGGCTACACCTTC.

This clone has a handful of counts. This chain connects TRBV7-2 to TRBJ2-4, with TRBD2 matching over 9 bases. The CDR3 covers 14 residues. Trimming at V came to 4 bases and at J to 5 bases, leaving 3 bases not matched to a gene. Germline V lookup: CDR1 SGHTA, CDR2 FQGNSA. CDR3 coding DNA: TGTGCCAGCAGCTCGACTAGCGGCGAAAACATTCAGTACTTC. Protein: CASSSTSGENIQYF.

The chain carries TRBV5-1 and TRBJ1-1, with 8 bases identical to TRBD1. V was clipped by 0 bases and J by 3 bases; unmatched bases: 4. CDR1 SGHRS and CDR2 YFSETQ come from the germline V gene. The CDR3 contains 15 residues. CDR3 region: CASSLDTGGHTEAFF. As DNA, the CDR3 is TGCGCCAGCAGCTTGGATACAGGGGGGCACACTGAAGCTTTCTTT.

The V call is TRBV5-1, the J call TRBJ2-1; perhaps TRBD2 as D (6 bases). The CDR3 covers 15 residues. Germline V CDR1 and CDR2: SGHRS, YFSETQ. The V end was cut by 5 bases, the J end by 0 bases, with 12 bases between. The DNA of the CDR3 is TGCGCCAGCAGGCAGGACGGGAGCTCCTACAATGAGCAGTTCTTC. Its translation: CASRQDGSSYNEQFF. The full variable domain, its missing parts supplied by reference TRBV5-1 and TRBJ2-1, is KAGVTQTPRYLIKTRGQQVTLSCSPISGHRSVSWYQQTPGQGLQFLFEYFSETQRNKGNFPGRFSGRQFSNSRSEMNVSTLELGDSALYLCASRQDGSSYNEQFFGPGTRLTVL.

The chain employs TRBV2 and TRBJ2-3, with D possibly TRBD2 on 5 matching bases. The germline V gene encodes CDR1 SNHLY and CDR2 FYNNEI. Deletions cut 8 bases from V and 0 bases from J, with 15 bases between. CDR3 length: 15 residues. The CDR3 is CASGWTFPSTDTQYF. The CDR3 bases are TGTGCCAGCGGGTGGACTTTTCCTAGCACAGATACGCAGTATTTT.

The sample holds many counts of this clone. The sample has other DNA sequences that encode this CDR3 too. The chain joins TRBV28 to TRBJ2-7; maybe TRBD2 (6 bases). Germline lookup yields CDR1 MDHEN and CDR2 SYDVKM. The CDR3 has 13 residues. V was cut by 3 bases and J by 0 bases, with 6 bases left in between. The CDR3: CASSFGSSYEQYF. As DNA, the CDR3 is TGTGCCAGCAGTTTCGGGAGCTCCTACGAGCAGTACTTC.

This clone was picked up a small number of times. The chain uses TRBV7-9 and TRBJ1-4; 7 positions match TRBD1. The V segment lost 9 bases and the J segment 8 bases; nucleotides outside the gene matches: 9. CDR1 and CDR2 (germline): SEHNR, FQNEAQ (reference sequence). The CDR3 consists of 13 residues. The CDR3 DNA follows: TGTGCCAGTAAACAGGGGATGGAGGAAAAACTGTTTTTT. Its protein is CASKQGMEEKLFF. The full variable domain, completed using reference TRBV7-9 and TRBJ1-4, is DTGVSQNPRHKITKRGQNVTFRCDPISEHNRLYWYRQTLGQGPEFLTYFQNEAQLEKSRLLSDRFSAERPKGSFSTLEIQRTEQGDSAMYLCASKQGMEEKLFFGSGTQLSVL.

This clone was seen at least ten times. The chain combines TRBV7-9 with TRBJ2-2; D call uncertain. The CDR3 spans 16 residues. Germline V gene data show CDR1 as SEHNR and CDR2 as FQNEAQ (reference sequence). The V and J ends lost 1 base and 6 bases respectively, with 15 bases between them. For the CDR3, the DNA is TGTGCCAGCAGCTTAGGGCGCAGGCTGCTATCCGGGGAGCTGTTTTTT. This encodes CASSLGRRLLSGELFF.

The genes are TRBV29-1 and TRBJ1-1; 7 nucleotides line up with TRBD1. J gave up 4 bases and V 7 bases, and 9 bases lay outside the gene matches. The length of the CDR3 is 13 residues. Looked up from germline, CDR1 is SQVTM and CDR2 is ANQGSEA. CDR3 sequence: CSATGQEVTEAFF. The CDR3 DNA reads TGCAGCGCAACCGGACAGGAGGTCACTGAAGCTTTCTTT.

The J gene is TRBJ1-5, the V gene TRBV6-6; no clear D gene. The CDR3 is 13 amino acids. Germline V lookup: CDR1 MNHNY, CDR2 SVGAGI (reference sequence). Trimming took off 4 bases at V and 8 bases at J, with 12 bases between the two ends. This CDR3 reads CASSSDSGEPQHF. The DNA for the CDR3 is TGTGCCAGCAGTTCCGACTCTGGGGAGCCCCAGCATTTT.